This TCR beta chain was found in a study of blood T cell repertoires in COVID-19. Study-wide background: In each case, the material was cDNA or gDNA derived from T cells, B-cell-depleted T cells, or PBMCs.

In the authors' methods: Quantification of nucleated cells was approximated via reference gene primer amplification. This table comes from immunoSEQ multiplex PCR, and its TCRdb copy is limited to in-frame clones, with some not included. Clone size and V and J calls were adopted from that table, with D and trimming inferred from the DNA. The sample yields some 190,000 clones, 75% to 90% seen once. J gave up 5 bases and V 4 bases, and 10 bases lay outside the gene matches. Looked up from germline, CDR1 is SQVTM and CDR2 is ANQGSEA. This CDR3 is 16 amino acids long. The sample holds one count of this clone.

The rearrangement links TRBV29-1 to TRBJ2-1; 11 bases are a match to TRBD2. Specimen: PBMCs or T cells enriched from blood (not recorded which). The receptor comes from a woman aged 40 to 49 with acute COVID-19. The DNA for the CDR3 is TGCAGCGTTGTCGGGATAGCGGGAGGGAACAACAATGAGCAGTTCTTC. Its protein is CSVVGIAGGNNNEQFF.